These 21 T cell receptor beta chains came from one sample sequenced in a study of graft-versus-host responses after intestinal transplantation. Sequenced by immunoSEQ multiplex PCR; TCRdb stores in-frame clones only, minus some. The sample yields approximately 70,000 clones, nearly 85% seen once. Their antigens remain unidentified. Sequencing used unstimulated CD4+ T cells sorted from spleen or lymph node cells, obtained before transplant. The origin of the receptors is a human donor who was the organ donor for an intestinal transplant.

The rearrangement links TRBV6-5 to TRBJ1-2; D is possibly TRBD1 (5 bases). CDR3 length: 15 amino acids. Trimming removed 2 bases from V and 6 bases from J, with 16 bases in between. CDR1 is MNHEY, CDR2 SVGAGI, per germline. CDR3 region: CASSYDGRGLDGYTF. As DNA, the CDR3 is TGTGCCAGCAGTTACGATGGAAGGGGCCTGGATGGCTACACCTTC.

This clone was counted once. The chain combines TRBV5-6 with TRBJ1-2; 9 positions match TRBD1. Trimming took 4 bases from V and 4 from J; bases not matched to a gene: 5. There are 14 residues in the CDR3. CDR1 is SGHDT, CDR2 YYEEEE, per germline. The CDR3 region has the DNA TGTGCCAGCAGCACGGGACAGGGAATCTATGGCTACACCTTC. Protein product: CASSTGQGIYGYTF.

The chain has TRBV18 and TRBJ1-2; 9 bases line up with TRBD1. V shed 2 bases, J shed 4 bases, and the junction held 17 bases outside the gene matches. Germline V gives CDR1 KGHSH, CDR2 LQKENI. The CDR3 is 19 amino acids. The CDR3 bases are TGTGCCAGCTCACCATTACCGGGACAGGGCGCTCAGGTTCTCTATGGCTACACCTTC. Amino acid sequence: CASSPLPGQGAQVLYGYTF.

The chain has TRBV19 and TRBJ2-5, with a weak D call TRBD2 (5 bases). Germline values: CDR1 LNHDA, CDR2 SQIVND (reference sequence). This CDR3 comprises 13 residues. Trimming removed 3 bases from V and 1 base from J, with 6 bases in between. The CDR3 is CASSMRAQETQYF. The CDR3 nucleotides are TGTGCCAGTAGTATGAGGGCCCAAGAGACCCAGTACTTC. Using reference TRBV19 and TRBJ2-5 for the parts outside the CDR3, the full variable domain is DGGITQSPKYLFRKEGQNVTLSCEQNLNHDAMYWYRQDPGQGLRLIYYSQIVNDFQKGDIAEGYSVSREKKESFPLTVTSAQKNPTAFYLCASSMRAQETQYFGPGTRLLVL.

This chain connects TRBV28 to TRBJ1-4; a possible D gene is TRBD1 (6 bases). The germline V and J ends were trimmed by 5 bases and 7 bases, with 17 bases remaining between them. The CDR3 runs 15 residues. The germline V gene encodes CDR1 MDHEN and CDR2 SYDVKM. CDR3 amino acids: CASSIGGIYSEKLFF. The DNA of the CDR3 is TGTGCCAGCAGTATAGGGGGTATTTATAGTGAAAAACTGTTTTTT.

CDR3 protein: CSARIVETQYF. In DNA form, the CDR3 reads TGCAGTGCTAGAATAGTTGAGACCCAGTACTTC. The chain uses TRBV20-1 and TRBJ2-5; no reliable D call. Germline V gene data show CDR1 as DFQATT and CDR2 as SNEGSKA (reference sequence). CDR3 length equals 11 residues. Trimming cost V 2 bases and J 5 bases, with 6 bases left between them.

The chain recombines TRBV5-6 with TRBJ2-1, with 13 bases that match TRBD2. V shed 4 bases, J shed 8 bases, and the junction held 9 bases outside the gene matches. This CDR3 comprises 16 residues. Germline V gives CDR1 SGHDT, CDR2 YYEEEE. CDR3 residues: CASSSPGLAGKYEQFF. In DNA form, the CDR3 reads TGTGCCAGCAGCAGCCCGGGACTAGCGGGGAAGTATGAGCAGTTCTTC.

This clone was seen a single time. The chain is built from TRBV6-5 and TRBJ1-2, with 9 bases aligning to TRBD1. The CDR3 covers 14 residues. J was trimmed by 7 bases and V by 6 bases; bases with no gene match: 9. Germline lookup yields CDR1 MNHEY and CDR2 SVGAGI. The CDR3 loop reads CASRVGQGRRGYTF. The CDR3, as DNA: TGTGCCAGCAGGGTGGGACAGGGACGACGTGGCTACACCTTC.

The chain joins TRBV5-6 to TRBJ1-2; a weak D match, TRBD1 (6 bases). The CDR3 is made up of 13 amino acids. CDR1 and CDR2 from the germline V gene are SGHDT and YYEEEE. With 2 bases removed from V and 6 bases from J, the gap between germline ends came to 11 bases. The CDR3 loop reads CASSLQGAHGYTF. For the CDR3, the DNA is TGTGCCAGCAGCTTACAGGGAGCTCATGGCTACACCTTC.

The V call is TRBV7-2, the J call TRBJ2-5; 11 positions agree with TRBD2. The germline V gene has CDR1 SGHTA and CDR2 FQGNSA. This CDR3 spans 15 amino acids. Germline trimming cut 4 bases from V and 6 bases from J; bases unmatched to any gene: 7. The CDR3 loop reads CASSSLAGGPKTQYF. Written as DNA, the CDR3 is TGTGCCAGCAGCTCCTTAGCGGGGGGGCCGAAGACCCAGTACTTC.

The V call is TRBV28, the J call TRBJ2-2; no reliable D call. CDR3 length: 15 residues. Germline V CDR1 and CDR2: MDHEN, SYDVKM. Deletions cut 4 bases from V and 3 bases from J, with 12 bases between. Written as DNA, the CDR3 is TGTGCCAGCAGTTCCCCCGGTAGTCACACCGGGGAGCTGTTTTTT. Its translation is CASSSPGSHTGELFF.

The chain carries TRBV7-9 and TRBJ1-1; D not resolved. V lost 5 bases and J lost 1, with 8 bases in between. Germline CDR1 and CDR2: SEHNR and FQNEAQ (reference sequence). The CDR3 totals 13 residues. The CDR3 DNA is TGTGCCAGCAGCCTCGGTGCGAACACTGAAGCTTTCTTT. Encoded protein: CASSLGANTEAFF.

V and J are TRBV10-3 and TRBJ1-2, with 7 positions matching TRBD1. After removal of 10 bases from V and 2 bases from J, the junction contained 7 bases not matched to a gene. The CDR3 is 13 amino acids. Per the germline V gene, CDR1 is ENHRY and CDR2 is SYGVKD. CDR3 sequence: CATTGDFNYGYTF. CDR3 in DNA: TGTGCCACAACAGGGGATTTCAACTATGGCTACACCTTC.

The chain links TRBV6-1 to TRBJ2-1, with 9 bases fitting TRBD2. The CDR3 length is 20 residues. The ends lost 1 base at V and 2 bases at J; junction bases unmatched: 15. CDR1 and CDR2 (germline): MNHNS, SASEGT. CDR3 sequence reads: CASSEVLGGGAIVAYNEQFF. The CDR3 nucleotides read TGTGCCAGCAGTGAAGTGTTGGGCGGGGGGGCGATTGTCGCCTACAATGAGCAGTTCTTC.

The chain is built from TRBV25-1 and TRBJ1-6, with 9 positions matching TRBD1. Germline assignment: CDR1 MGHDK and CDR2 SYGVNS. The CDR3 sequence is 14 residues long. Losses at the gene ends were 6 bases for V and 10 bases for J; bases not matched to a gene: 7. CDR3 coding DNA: TGTGCCAGCAGCCGAACAGGGGGCCAATCACCCCTCCACTTT. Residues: CASSRTGGQSPLHF.

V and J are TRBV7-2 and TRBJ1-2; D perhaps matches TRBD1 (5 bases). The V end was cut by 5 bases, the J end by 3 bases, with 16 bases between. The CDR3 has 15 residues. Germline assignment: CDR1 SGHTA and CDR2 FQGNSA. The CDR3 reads CASSPKQGLYYGYTF. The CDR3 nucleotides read TGTGCCAGCAGCCCCAAGCAGGGTCTCTACTATGGCTACACCTTC.

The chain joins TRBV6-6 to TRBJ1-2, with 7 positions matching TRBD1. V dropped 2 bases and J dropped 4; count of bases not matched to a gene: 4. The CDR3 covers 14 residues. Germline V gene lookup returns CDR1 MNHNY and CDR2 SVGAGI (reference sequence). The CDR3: CASSYPGQVYGYTF. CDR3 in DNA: TGTGCCAGCAGTTACCCCGGACAGGTCTATGGCTACACCTTC.

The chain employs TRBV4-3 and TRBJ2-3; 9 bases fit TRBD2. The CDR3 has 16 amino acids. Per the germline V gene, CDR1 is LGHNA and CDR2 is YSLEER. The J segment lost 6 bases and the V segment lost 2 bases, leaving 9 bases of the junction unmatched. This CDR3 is CASSQRRGGLWDTQYF. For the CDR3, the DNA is TGCGCCAGCAGCCAAAGGCGGGGGGGCCTTTGGGATACGCAGTATTTT.

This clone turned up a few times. CDR3 in DNA: TGTGCCAGCAGTTACTCGACAGGGGGTTCCAACGAGCAGTACGTC. Translating it yields CASSYSTGGSNEQYV. The chain has TRBV6-5 and TRBJ2-7; 9 positions match TRBD1. The CDR3 has 15 residues. Germline CDR1 and CDR2: MNHEY and SVGAGI. J lost 5 bases, V lost 0 bases, and 5 bases had no gene match.

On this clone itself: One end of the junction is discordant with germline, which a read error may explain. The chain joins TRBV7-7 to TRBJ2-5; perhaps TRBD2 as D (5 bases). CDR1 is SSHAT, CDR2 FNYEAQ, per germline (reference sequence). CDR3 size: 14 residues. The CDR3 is CASSLGLASETQYF. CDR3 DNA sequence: TGTGCTAGCAGCTTAGGGCTAGCTTCGGAGACCCAGTACTTC.

The CDR3 protein is CASSKGTAGDEKLFF. The CDR3 nucleotides read TGTGCCAGCAGTAAAGGGACGGCAGGGGATGAAAAACTGTTTTTT. V and J are TRBV25-1 and TRBJ1-4, with D possibly matching TRBD1 (6 bases). CDR3 length: 15 amino acids. The V gene lost 5 bases and the J gene lost 6 bases, with 16 bases spanning the gap. Per the germline V gene, CDR1 is MGHDK and CDR2 is SYGVNS.